A selection of T cell receptor beta chains follows, all from one sample in a study of blood T cell repertoires in COVID-19. Data came from immunoSEQ multiplex PCR; TCRdb stores just in-frame clones and leaves some out. Of hundreds of thousands of clones in the sample, approximately 86% were seen once. Sequencing used peripheral blood. The receptor set was obtained from a woman aged 55-69 years with COVID-19, enrolled during active disease. Each CDR3 is given with its conserved first and last residue. D genes are given only for firm matches. Clone size is given for some rows only: seen once, a few or many times, or a class if the clone is expanded.

clone size	V gene	D gene	J gene	CDR3 DNA	CDR3 protein
once	TRBV7-8	.	TRBJ2-5	TGTGCCAGCAGCCGGGGAGCCCCAGAGACCCAGTACTTC	CASSRGAPETQYF
.	TRBV6-5	.	TRBJ1-2	TGTGCCAGCAGTTACGGGTTGCCGCGGGCGGGCTATGGCTACACCTTC	CASSYGLPRAGYGYTF
once	TRBV7-2	TRBD1	TRBJ1-2	TGTGCCAGCAGCTTAAACCCAGGGGGCATGGGCTATGGCTACACCTTC	CASSLNPGGMGYGYTF
.	TRBV27	TRBD1	TRBJ1-2	TGTGCCAGCAGGCCCGGGACAGCTAACTATGGCTACACCTTC	CASRPGTANYGYTF
.	TRBV5-1	.	TRBJ1-6	TGCGCCAGCAGCTTGGATAGCCCCTATAATTCACCCCTCCACTTT	CASSLDSPYNSPLHF
few	TRBV4-1	.	TRBJ2-7	TGCGCCAGCAGCCAAGACCCCCAGGTCCCACGGGAGCAGTACTTC	CASSQDPQVPREQYF
.	TRBV6-2/TRBV6-3	.	TRBJ1-2	TGTGCCAGCAGCTCGATCAGGAGGGATGGCTACACCTTC	CASSSIRRDGYTF
once	TRBV15	TRBD1	TRBJ2-7	TGTGCCACCAGCAGAGCCGTGGGACAGGGTAACGTCTACGAGCAGTACTTC	CATSRAVGQGNVYEQYF
.	TRBV27	TRBD2	TRBJ2-7	TGTGCCAGCAGTACTAGCGGGGGAACCACCTACGAGCAGTACTTC	CASSTSGGTTYEQYF
once	TRBV7-2	.	TRBJ1-4	TGTGCCAGCAGCTTAAACAGCCTCTCTTTTAATGAAAAACTGTTTTTT	CASSLNSLSFNEKLFF
.	TRBV2	.	TRBJ1-1	TGTGCCAGCAGTGGACAGACAAACACTGAAGCTTTCTTT	CASSGQTNTEAFF
.	TRBV7-2	.	TRBJ2-5	TGTGCCAGCAGCCTCGCGGGGAAAGAGACCCAGTACTTC	CASSLAGKETQYF
.	TRBV3-1/TRBV3-2	.	TRBJ1-1	TGTGCCAGCAGCCGCTACAGTGCTATGAACACTGAAGCTTTCTTT	CASSRYSAMNTEAFF
.	TRBV7-8	TRBD1	TRBJ1-5	TGTGCCAGCAGCTTAGAATACAGGGGGGATCAGCCCCAGCATTTT	CASSLEYRGDQPQHF
.	TRBV20-1	.	TRBJ2-1	TGCAGTGCTAGTGGAATGGGGGACTGGTACAATGAGCAGTTCTTC	CSASGMGDWYNEQFF
.	TRBV5-1	TRBD1	TRBJ1-1	TGCGCCAGCAGCAGAACAGGGGCCGTGAACACTGAAGCTTTCTTT	CASSRTGAVNTEAFF
.	TRBV27	.	TRBJ2-1	TGTGCCAGCAGTTTAGCGTTTGGCAATGAGCAGTTCTTC	CASSLAFGNEQFF
.	TRBV5-1	.	TRBJ2-7	TGCGCCAGCAGTTTACAGCCCCAAGAGCAGTACTTC	CASSLQPQEQYF
.	TRBV7-3	.	TRBJ2-5	TGTGCCAGCAGCTTCGTTGAGGGCGAGACCCAGTACTTC	CASSFVEGETQYF
.	TRBV3-1/TRBV3-2	.	TRBJ1-1	TGTGCCAGCAGCCCGGGGACAAGGAACACTGAAGCTTTCTTT	CASSPGTRNTEAFF
.	TRBV7-8	.	TRBJ1-2	TGTGCCAGCAGCGCAACTTCCGGGAACCAAGAGGGCTACACCTTC	CASSATSGNQEGYTF
.	TRBV3-1/TRBV3-2	.	TRBJ1-2	TGTGCCAGCAGCCAAGAATGGCCGGGAAACCTCAACTATGGCTACACCTTC	CASSQEWPGNLNYGYTF
few	TRBV7-3	TRBD1	TRBJ2-7	TGTGCCAGCAGACAAGGCGGGACAGGGTCCTACGAGCAGTACTTC	CASRQGGTGSYEQYF
.	TRBV18	.	TRBJ1-3	TGTGCCAGCTCGGACAGTTTCTCTGGAAACACCATATATTTT	CASSDSFSGNTIYF
.	TRBV11-1	TRBD1	TRBJ2-2	TGTGCCAGCAGCTTGGGACAGGGAACCGGGGAGCTGTTTTTT	CASSLGQGTGELFF
.	TRBV7-8	TRBD1	TRBJ1-6	TGTGCCAGCAACGGGGGACAGGGGGATTCACCCCTCCACTTT	CASNGGQGDSPLHF
.	TRBV7-8	TRBD1	TRBJ1-1	TGTGCCAGCAGCTTAGGAAGCAGGGGGAGTCCTGAAGCTTTCTTT	CASSLGSRGSPEAFF
.	TRBV14	.	TRBJ1-1	TGTGCCAGCAGCCAAGATAGGCGGCTGATGAACACTGAAGCTTTCTTT	CASSQDRRLMNTEAFF
few	TRBV7-3	.	TRBJ1-3	TGTGCCAGCAGCCAAGGACAGCCTGGAAACACCATATATTTT	CASSQGQPGNTIYF
.	TRBV3-1/TRBV3-2	.	TRBJ1-2	TGTGCCAGCAGCCAAGATAGGCGGGGGGCTGGCTACACCTTC	CASSQDRRGAGYTF
.	TRBV5-4	.	TRBJ2-7	TGTGCCAGCAGCCCGACCCGGGACTCAACCTACGAGCAGTACTTC	CASSPTRDSTYEQYF
.	TRBV5-1	TRBD1	TRBJ1-1	TGCGCCAGCAGTCAGGACAGGGGGCGGACTGAAGCTTTCTTT	CASSQDRGRTEAFF
.	TRBV19	TRBD1	TRBJ1-2	TGTGCCAGTAGGGGTCAGGGGGACAGTAGCGGCTACACCTTC	CASRGQGDSSGYTF
.	TRBV2	TRBD1	TRBJ1-1	TGTGCCAGCACGGGACAGGGGGTGAAAGCTTTCTTT	CASTGQGVKAFF
.	TRBV4-3	.	TRBJ1-2	TGCGCCAGCAGCCAAGATCCGGGCAGGGAATATGGCTACACCTTC	CASSQDPGREYGYTF
.	TRBV5-1	.	TRBJ1-4	TGCGCCAGCAGCTTGGGAGGGAACGAAAAACTGTTTTTT	CASSLGGNEKLFF
.	TRBV19	TRBD1	TRBJ1-3	TGTGCCAGTAGTCAAGACAGGGGGCTCGGAAACACCATATATTTT	CASSQDRGLGNTIYF
.	TRBV4-3	TRBD2	TRBJ2-7	TGCGCCAGCAGCAAAAGCGGGGGGGCCTACGAGCAGTACTTC	CASSKSGGAYEQYF
.	TRBV12-3/TRBV12-4	.	TRBJ1-2	TGTGCCAGCAGCCAAAGACAGAACTATGGCTACACCTTC	CASSQRQNYGYTF
.	TRBV19	.	TRBJ2-2	TGTGCCAGTACCGGCGGGACTCCAAACACCGGGGAGCTGTTTTTT	CASTGGTPNTGELFF
.	TRBV6-1	TRBD2	TRBJ2-1	TGTGCCAGCAGTGAATACGGGCTAGCGGGGGCATTTGAGCAGTTCTTC	CASSEYGLAGAFEQFF
.	TRBV19	TRBD2	TRBJ2-3	TGTGCCAGTAGTCGGGGGGGGCTCACAGATACGCAGTATTTT	CASSRGGLTDTQYF
.	TRBV9	.	TRBJ2-6	TGTGCCAGCAGCGCCCCTGCGGGGGCCAACGTCCTGACTTTC	CASSAPAGANVLTF
.	TRBV15	TRBD2	TRBJ2-3	TGTGCCACCAGCCCCTCTCTCGGTAGCGGGGTTACAGATACGCAGTATTTT	CATSPSLGSGVTDTQYF
.	TRBV18	.	TRBJ2-6	TGTGCCAGCTCCCCGGCCAGGTCCGCCTCTGGGGCCAACGTCCTGACTTTC	CASSPARSASGANVLTF
.	TRBV6-5	TRBD1	TRBJ2-7	TGTGCCAGCAGTTACTCGTCCAGGGGGCCCTACGAGCAGTACTTC	CASSYSSRGPYEQYF
.	TRBV19	.	TRBJ1-1	TGTGCCAGCAGGGCCCAGGCCATGAACACTGAAGCTTTCTTT	CASRAQAMNTEAFF
.	TRBV27	.	TRBJ2-7	TGTGCCAGCAGTTTAACCTCCCAGGCAATCTCCTACGAGCAGTACTTC	CASSLTSQAISYEQYF
.	TRBV12-3/TRBV12-4	.	TRBJ1-3	TGTGCCAGCAATCCAAAAAACACCATATATTTT	CASNPKNTIYF
.	TRBV20-1	TRBD2	TRBJ2-7	TGCAGTGCTAGTGTGGTAGCGGGGGGCGAGCAGTACTTC	CSASVVAGGEQYF
.	TRBV6-1	.	TRBJ2-5	TGTGCCAGCAGTGAATTAAAAGAGACCCAGTACTTC	CASSELKETQYF
once	TRBV5-1	.	TRBJ2-5	TGCGCCAGCAGCTTGATCACAGATCAAGAGACCCAGTACTTC	CASSLITDQETQYF
.	TRBV12-5	.	TRBJ2-3	TGTGCTAGTGGTTTTAGTCCGGCAGAGCGAGGTAGCACAGATACGCAGTATTTT	CASGFSPAERGSTDTQYF
.	TRBV7-2	TRBD1	TRBJ1-5	TGTGCCAGCAGCTCTGGACAGGGCAATCAGCCCCAGCATTTT	CASSSGQGNQPQHF
few	TRBV3-1/TRBV3-2	.	TRBJ1-4	TGTGCCAGCAGTTACGGAACTAATGAAAAACTGTTTTTT	CASSYGTNEKLFF
.	TRBV28	.	TRBJ1-2	TGTGCCAGCAGTTTATGGGACACTGGCTACACCTTC	CASSLWDTGYTF
.	TRBV19	.	TRBJ1-2	TGTGCCAGTAGTACGTATCGGGGTGGCTACACCTTC	CASSTYRGGYTF
.	TRBV23-1	TRBD1	TRBJ2-2	TGCGCCAGCAGCCCTACCGGGACAGGGGTAACCGGGGAGCTGTTTTTT	CASSPTGTGVTGELFF
.	TRBV5-1	TRBD1	TRBJ2-7	TGCGCCAGCAGCCGGACAGGGATTAACGAGCAGTACTTC	CASSRTGINEQYF
.	TRBV4-1	.	TRBJ2-5	TGCGCCAGCAGCCTGACTAGGTCGGAGACCCAGTACTTC	CASSLTRSETQYF